This T cell receptor (beta chain) was captured by sequencing in a study of cytomegalovirus exposure and HLA in healthy donors. Study in general: Previous work identified roughly 120 million unique TCR beta sequences from around 200 million T cells. General study points: Later findings reportedly placed an Asian-associated ancestry cluster below the approximately 670-donor mean for N-insertions. One cluster of highly shared sequence variants probably arose as a sequencing artifact.

Donors had nominal health at sampling but likely had unrecorded immune exposures. Primers for the PCR totalled 60 Vbeta and 13 Jbeta. Profiled with immunoSEQ multiplex PCR; TCRdb holds only in-frame clones, not every one. In the table there are tens of thousands of clones, about four fifths of which are singletons. The CDR3 contains 15 residues. Germline loops: CDR1 SGHTA, CDR2 FQGTGA. Trimming stripped 5 bases from V and 4 bases from J, with 18 bases between. Regarding this clone: The antigen remains undetermined.

V usage is TRBV7-3 and J usage is TRBJ2-7; D is possibly TRBD2 (6 bases). Material for sequencing was PBMCs. This sequence was found in a woman in her thirties or forties in good health and CMV-seronegative. The CDR3 sequence is CASSRIGTGGYEQYF. The CDR3 region has the DNA TGTGCCAGCAGCCGGATCGGGACTGGGGGTTACGAGCAGTACTTC.